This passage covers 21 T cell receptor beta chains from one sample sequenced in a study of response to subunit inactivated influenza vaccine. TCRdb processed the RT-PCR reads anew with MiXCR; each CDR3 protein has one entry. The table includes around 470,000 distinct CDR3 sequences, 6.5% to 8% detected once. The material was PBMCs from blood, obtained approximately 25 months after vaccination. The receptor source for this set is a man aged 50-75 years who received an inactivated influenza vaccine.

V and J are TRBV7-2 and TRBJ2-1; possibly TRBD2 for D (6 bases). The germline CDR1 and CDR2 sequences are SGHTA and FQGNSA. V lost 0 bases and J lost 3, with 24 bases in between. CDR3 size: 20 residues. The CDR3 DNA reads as TGTGCCAGCAGCTTAGCGCGGGGCAGTTACACCCACGGGAACTACAATGAGCAGTTCTTC. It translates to CASSLARGSYTHGNYNEQFF.

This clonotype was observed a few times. In nucleotides, the CDR3 is TGTGCCAGCAACCCGGGACTAGCGGCTTACACAGATACGCAGTATTTT. It codes for CASNPGLAAYTDTQYF. V gene TRBV7-9 combines with J gene TRBJ2-3, with TRBD2 matching 11 bases. Trimming at V came to 7 bases and at J to 2 bases, leaving 8 bases not matched to a gene. Germline CDR1 reads SEHNR; CDR2 reads FQNEAQ (reference sequence). The CDR3 is made up of 16 amino acids.

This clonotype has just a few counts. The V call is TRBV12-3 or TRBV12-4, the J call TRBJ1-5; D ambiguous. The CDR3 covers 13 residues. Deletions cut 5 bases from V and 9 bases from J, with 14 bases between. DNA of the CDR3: TGTGCCAGCAGTACTCTCCCGTCGCCGCCCCAGCATTTT. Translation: CASSTLPSPPQHF.

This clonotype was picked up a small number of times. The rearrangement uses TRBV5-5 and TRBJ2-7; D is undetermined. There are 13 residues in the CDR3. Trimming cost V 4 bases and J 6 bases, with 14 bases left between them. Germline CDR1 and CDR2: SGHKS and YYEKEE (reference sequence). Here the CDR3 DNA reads TGTGCCAGCAGCCTCCCCTCGGGTTCCGAGCAGTACTTC. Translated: CASSLPSGSEQYF.

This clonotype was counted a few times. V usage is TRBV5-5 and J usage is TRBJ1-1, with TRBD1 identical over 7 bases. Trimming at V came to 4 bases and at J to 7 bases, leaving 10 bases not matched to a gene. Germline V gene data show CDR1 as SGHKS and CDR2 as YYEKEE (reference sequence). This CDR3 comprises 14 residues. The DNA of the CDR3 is TGTGCCAGCAGCCCTGGACAGGCGATCGGTGAAGCTTTCTTT. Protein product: CASSPGQAIGEAFF.

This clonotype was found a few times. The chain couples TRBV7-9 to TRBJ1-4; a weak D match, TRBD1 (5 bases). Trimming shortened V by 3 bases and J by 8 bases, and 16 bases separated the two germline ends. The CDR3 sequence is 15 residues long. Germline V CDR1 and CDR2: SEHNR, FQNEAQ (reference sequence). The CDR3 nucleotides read TGTGCCAGCAGCTTCTTGGGCCAGGGAGGCGAAAAACTGTTTTTT. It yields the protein CASSFLGQGGEKLFF.

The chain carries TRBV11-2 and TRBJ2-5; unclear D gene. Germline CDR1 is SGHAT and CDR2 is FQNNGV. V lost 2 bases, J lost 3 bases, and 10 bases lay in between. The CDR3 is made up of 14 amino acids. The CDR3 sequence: CASSLLGGKETQYF. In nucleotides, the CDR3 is TGTGCCAGCAGCTTACTTGGCGGAAAAGAGACCCAGTACTTC.

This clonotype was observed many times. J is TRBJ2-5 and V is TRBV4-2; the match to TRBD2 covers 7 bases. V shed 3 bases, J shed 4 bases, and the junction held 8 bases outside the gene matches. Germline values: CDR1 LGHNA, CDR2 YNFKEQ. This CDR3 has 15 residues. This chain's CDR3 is CASSQGPSGLETQYF. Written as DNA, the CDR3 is TGTGCCAGCAGCCAGGGCCCTAGCGGTTTAGAGACCCAGTACTTC.

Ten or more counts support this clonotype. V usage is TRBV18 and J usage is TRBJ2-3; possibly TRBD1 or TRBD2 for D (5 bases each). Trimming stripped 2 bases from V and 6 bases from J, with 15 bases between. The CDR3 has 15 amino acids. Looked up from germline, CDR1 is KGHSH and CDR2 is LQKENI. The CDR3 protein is CASSPGDGLLDTQYF. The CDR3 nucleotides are TGTGCCAGCTCACCAGGGGACGGGCTTTTGGATACGCAGTATTTT.

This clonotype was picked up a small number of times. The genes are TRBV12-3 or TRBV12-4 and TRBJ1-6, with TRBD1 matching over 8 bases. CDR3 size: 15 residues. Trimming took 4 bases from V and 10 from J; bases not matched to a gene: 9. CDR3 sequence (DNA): TGTGCCAGCAGTTCCCTTGGACAGGGAGGATCACCCCTCCACTTT. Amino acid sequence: CASSSLGQGGSPLHF.

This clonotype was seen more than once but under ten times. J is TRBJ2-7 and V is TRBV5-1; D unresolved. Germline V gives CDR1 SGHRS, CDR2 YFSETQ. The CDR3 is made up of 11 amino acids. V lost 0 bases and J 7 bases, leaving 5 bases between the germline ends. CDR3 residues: CASSLDTEQYF. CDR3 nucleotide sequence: TGCGCCAGCAGCTTGGACACTGAGCAGTACTTC. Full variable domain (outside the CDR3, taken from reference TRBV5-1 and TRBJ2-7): KAGVTQTPRYLIKTRGQQVTLSCSPISGHRSVSWYQQTPGQGLQFLFEYFSETQRNKGNFPGRFSGRQFSNSRSEMNVSTLELGDSALYLCASSLDTEQYFGPGTRLTVT.

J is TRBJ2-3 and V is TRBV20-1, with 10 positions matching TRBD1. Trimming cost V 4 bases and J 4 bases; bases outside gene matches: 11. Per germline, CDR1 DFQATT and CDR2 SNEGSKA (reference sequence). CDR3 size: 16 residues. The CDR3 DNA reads TGCAGTGCTACACCTTGGGGGACAGGGGTCCCAGATACGCAGTATTTT. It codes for CSATPWGTGVPDTQYF.

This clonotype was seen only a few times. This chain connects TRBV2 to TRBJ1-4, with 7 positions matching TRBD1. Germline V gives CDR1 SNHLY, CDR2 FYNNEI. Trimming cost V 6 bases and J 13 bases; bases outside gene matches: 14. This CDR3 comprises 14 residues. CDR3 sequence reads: CASREPRQGLRLFF. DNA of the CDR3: TGTGCCAGCAGGGAGCCACGACAGGGACTCAGACTGTTTTTT.

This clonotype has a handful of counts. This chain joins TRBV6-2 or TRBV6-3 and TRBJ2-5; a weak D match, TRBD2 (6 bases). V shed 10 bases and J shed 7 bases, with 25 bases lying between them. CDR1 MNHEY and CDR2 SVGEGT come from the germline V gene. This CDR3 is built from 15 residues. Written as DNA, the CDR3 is TGTGCCACCAGCTCGGGACTCCCGGCGTGGGGGACCCAGTACTTC. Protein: CATSSGLPAWGTQYF.

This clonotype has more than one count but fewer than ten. The CDR3 sequence: CATTGLGLTIYF. The CDR3 DNA is TGTGCCACAACAGGGTTGGGTCTCACCATATATTTT. The V and J genes are TRBV28 and TRBJ1-3; tentatively, D is TRBD1 (6 bases). V was shortened by 10 bases and J by 9 bases, with 16 bases between the two germline ends. The CDR3 loop spans 12 amino acids. The germline CDR1 and CDR2 sequences are MDHEN and SYDVKM.

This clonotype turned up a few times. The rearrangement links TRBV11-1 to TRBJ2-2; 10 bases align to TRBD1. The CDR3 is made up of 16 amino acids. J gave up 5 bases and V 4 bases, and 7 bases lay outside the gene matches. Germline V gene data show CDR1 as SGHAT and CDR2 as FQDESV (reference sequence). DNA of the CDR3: TGTGCCAGCAGCTGGGACAGGGGTTTTTTAACCGGGGAGCTGTTTTTT. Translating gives CASSWDRGFLTGELFF.

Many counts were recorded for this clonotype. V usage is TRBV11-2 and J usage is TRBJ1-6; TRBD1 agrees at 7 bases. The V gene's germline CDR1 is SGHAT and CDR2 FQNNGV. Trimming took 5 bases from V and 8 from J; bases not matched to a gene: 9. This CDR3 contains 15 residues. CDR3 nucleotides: TGTGCCAGCAGCAAACGGGACAGTACAGATTCACCCCTCCACTTT. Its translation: CASSKRDSTDSPLHF.

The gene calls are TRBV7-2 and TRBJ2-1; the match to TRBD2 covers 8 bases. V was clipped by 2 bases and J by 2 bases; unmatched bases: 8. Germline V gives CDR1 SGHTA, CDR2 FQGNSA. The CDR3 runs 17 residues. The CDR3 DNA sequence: TGTGCCAGCAGCTTATTGCAGGGAGCGGGGGCCTACAATGAGCAGTTCTTC. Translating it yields CASSLLQGAGAYNEQFF.

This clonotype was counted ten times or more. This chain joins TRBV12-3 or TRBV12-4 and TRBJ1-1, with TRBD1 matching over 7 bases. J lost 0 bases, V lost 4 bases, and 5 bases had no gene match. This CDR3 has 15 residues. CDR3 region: CASSSGQVLNTEAFF. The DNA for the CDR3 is TGTGCCAGCAGTTCCGGACAGGTGCTGAACACTGAAGCTTTCTTT.

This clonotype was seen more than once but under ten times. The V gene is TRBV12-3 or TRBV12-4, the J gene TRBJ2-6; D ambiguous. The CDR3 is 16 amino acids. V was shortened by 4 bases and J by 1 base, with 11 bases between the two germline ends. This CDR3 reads CASSSPTVSGANVLTF. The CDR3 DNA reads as TGTGCCAGCAGTTCCCCTACAGTATCTGGGGCCAACGTCCTGACTTTC.

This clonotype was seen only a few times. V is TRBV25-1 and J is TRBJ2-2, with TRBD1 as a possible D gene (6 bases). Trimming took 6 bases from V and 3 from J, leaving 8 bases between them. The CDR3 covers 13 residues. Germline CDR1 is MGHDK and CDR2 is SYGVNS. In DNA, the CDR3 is TGTGCCAGCAGACAGGGCTACACCGGGGAGCTGTTTTTT. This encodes CASRQGYTGELFF. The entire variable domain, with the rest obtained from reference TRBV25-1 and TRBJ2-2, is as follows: EADIYQTPRYLVIGTGKKITLECSQTMGHDKMYWYQQDPGMELHLIHYSYGVNSTEKGDLSSESTVSRIRTEHFPLTLESARPSHTSQYLCASRQGYTGELFFGEGSRLTVL.